This T cell receptor beta chain originates from a study of regulatory T cells in long-lasting Graves disease. This clonotype was found many times. What it binds is unknown. General observations from the study: Persistent disease preferred TRBV28, TRBJ1-2 and TRBJ2-5; new disease, TRBV20-1 and TRBJ2-1.

Assembly of TCR beta libraries relied on iRepertoire HTBI primers together with Arm-PCR of CDR3 regions. Via MiXCR, TCRdb re-called the multiplex PCR reads, giving one row per CDR3 protein. The top ten clones hold 15% to 20% of a sample with approximately 400,000 distinct CDR3 sequences, about an eighth of them seen once. Regarding time point: newly diagnosed GD, antithyroid drugs for less than 3 months. Preparation of the TCR library used RNA extracted from PBMCs. Per the germline V gene, CDR1 is MNHEY and CDR2 is SVGEGT. This CDR3 contains 13 residues. The germline V and J ends were trimmed by 0 bases and 2 bases, with 5 bases remaining between them. This sample was also put to use in a study of T cells in Graves' hyperthyroidism and ophthalmopathy. This second study notes: First-round RT-PCR of the TCR CDR3 relied on the HTBI primer set.

The receptor was derived from a woman aged 18-30 years with Graves disease. Sequencing used peripheral blood mononuclear cells (PBMCs), obtained at new diagnosis, from a patient treated with antithyroid drugs. The chain recombines TRBV6-2 or TRBV6-3 with TRBJ2-7, with D unclear. The CDR3 DNA reads as TGTGCCAGCAGTTACTCGCAGACCTACGAGCAGTACGTC. Translated: CASSYSQTYEQYV.